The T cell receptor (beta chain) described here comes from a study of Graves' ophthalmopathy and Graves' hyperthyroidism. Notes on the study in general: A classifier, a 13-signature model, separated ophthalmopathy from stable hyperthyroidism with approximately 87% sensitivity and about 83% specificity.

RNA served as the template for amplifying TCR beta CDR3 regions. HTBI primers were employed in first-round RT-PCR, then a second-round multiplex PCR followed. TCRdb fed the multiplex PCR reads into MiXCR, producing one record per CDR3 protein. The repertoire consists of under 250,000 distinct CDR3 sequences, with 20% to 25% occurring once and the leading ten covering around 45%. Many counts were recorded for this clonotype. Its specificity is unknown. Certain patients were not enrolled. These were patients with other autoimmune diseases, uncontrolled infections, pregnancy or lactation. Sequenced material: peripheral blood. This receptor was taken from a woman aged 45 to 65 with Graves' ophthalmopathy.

The CDR3 nucleotides read TGCAGTGCTAGTGACGCGGGAGAAGGGATAGAGACCCAGTACTTC. Encoded protein: CSASDAGEGIETQYF. The chain uses TRBV20-1 and TRBJ2-5, with 7 bases identical to TRBD2. CDR1 and CDR2 (germline): DFQATT, SNEGSKA (reference sequence). The V and J ends lost 3 bases and 4 bases, in that order; junction bases with no gene match: 11. The CDR3 contains 15 residues.